The text below deals with one T cell receptor beta chain. The antigen is unknown. The record originates from a study of shared clonotypes between healthy human individuals. CD45RO negativity and positive selection for CCR7 defined naive CD8 cells, a population that excluded terminally differentiated effector memory CD45RA+ cells. Clones were sequenced by immunoSEQ multiplex PCR, and TCRdb holds only the in-frame ones, with some missing. The data contain millions of clones, about 94% of them singletons. Study conclusions and caveats: Rarefaction showed sorted-subset sequencing was incomplete despite large depth.

The V gene lost 5 bases and the J gene lost 2 bases, with 9 bases spanning the gap. This CDR3 comprises 13 residues. Germline lookup yields CDR1 ENHRY and CDR2 SYGVKD. Sequenced material: naive CD8+ T cells sorted from blood. V and J are TRBV10-3 and TRBJ1-2; D is perhaps TRBD1 (5 bases). The TCR originated in a man aged 18 to 29 in good health. CDR3 region: CAISPDTNYGYTF. For the CDR3, the DNA is TGTGCCATCAGTCCGGACACGAACTATGGCTACACCTTC.